This TCR beta chain originates from a study of T cell clones after liver transplantation. Study overall: In this trial, immunosuppression withdrawal was attempted within 2 years of liver transplant. A pre-transplant mixed lymphocyte reaction with TCRbeta sequencing defined graft-donor-reactive clones followed in post-transplant blood.

V dropped 10 bases and J dropped 4; count of bases not matched to a gene: 10. Germline V gives CDR1 MNHNS, CDR2 SASEGT. The CDR3 has 15 amino acids. The repertoire was sequenced with immunoSEQ multiplex PCR; TCRdb's copy has only in-frame clones and lacks some. In the table there are 68,000 or so clones, 85% to 95% of which are singletons. The genes are TRBV6-1 and TRBJ2-5, with 12 bases matching TRBD1. Specimen: CD4+ T cells from blood, collected less than 28 months after liver transplant. This clonotype originated in a human patient who received a liver transplant. Some T cells could come from the graft donor. The CDR3 DNA reads TGTGCCACCGTCCGGGACAGGGGGCTGGGAGAGACCCAGTACTTC. Encoded protein: CATVRDRGLGETQYF.